The source of this TCR beta chain is a study of control samples from healthy donors and cancer patients. Sequencing used immunoSEQ multiplex PCR; TCRdb keeps in-frame clones, though not all of them. In the table there are tens of thousands of clones, approximately 84% of which are singletons. V lost 1 base to trimming and J lost 6 bases, with 7 bases between them. The CDR3 loop spans 12 amino acids. Germline CDR1 reads SEHNR; CDR2 reads FQNEAQ (reference sequence). The specimen sequenced was PBMCs. V and J are TRBV7-9 and TRBJ2-7; maybe TRBD1 (6 bases). The sequence was collected from a man between 65 and 80 years old with lung cancer. CDR3 nucleotides: TGTGCCAGCAGCTTAGGGGGGCTCGAGCAGTACTTC. This sequence encodes CASSLGGLEQYF.